The 21 T cell receptor beta chains below all came from one sample that was sequenced in a study of PD-1 blockade in classical Hodgkin lymphoma. Here immunoSEQ multiplex PCR was the method, and the copy in TCRdb shows in-frame clones only, minus some. The sample has 10,000 to 15,000 clones, 84% seen once. All trial patients relapsed after autologous stem cell transplantation. Sequenced material: peripheral blood mononuclear cells (PBMCs), taken at baseline. The receptors here all came from a human donor with classical Hodgkin lymphoma.

In its sample, this clone was seen a few times. The chain joins TRBV7-9 to TRBJ1-3, with no clear D. The CDR3 loop spans 13 amino acids. Between the trimmed V and J ends, which lost 5 bases and 10 bases, there was a span of 15 bases. Germline assignment: CDR1 SEHNR and CDR2 FQNEAQ (reference sequence). The CDR3 reads CASSPAGLGTIYF. CDR3 DNA sequence: TGTGCCAGCAGCCCCGCGGGTTTGGGGACCATATATTTT.

The rearrangement uses TRBV7-8 and TRBJ2-3, with D unresolved. Trimming removed 4 bases from V and 6 bases from J, with 8 bases in between. Germline loops: CDR1 SGHVS, CDR2 FQNEAQ. This CDR3 is 12 amino acids long. The CDR3 DNA reads TGTGCCAGCAGCTCTTACGTGGATACGCAGTATTTT. The encoded protein is CASSSYVDTQYF.

This clone showed up just a few times. This sequence joins TRBV4-1 and TRBJ1-3; possible D gene TRBD1, 5 bases. Deletions cut 1 base from V and 4 bases from J, with 14 bases between. In germline, CDR1 is MGHRA, CDR2 YSYEKL. There are 16 residues in the CDR3. The DNA of the CDR3 is TGCGCCAGCAGCCAAGGCCGGGGCCTAAAGGGAAACACCATATATTTT. The encoded protein is CASSQGRGLKGNTIYF.

The chain employs TRBV19 and TRBJ1-1, with a possible D match to TRBD1 (5 bases). Trimming took off 6 bases at V and 4 bases at J, with 12 bases between the two ends. CDR3 length equals 13 residues. The germline V gene has CDR1 LNHDA and CDR2 SQIVND (reference sequence). The CDR3 nucleotides read TGTGCCAGTAGCCTCGGACAAGTCACTGAAGCTTTCTTT. Its protein is CASSLGQVTEAFF.

The chain employs TRBV6-5 and TRBJ1-1; D is uncertain. The CDR3 runs to 14 residues. Trimming took off 2 bases at V and 1 base at J, with 8 bases between the two ends. In germline, CDR1 is MNHEY, CDR2 SVGAGI. The CDR3 DNA is TGTGCCAGCAGTTACGGCAGAGCGAACACTGAAGCTTTCTTT. It is translated as CASSYGRANTEAFF.

The rearrangement joins TRBV19 to TRBJ2-7; either TRBD1 or TRBD2 may supply D (5 bases each). The CDR3 runs 17 residues. Looked up from germline, CDR1 is LNHDA and CDR2 is SQIVND (reference sequence). Between the trimmed V and J ends, which lost 3 bases and 3 bases, there was a span of 21 bases. The DNA of the CDR3 is TGTGCCAGTAGTATCGCAGGGTGGAGTAGCGCTAACTACGAGCAGTACTTC. This gives the protein CASSIAGWSSANYEQYF.

The chain links TRBV30 to TRBJ2-5, with TRBD1 matching over 7 bases. Near its end, the DNA agrees better with TRBJ2-7, so the J call may be wrong. The CDR3 totals 12 residues. Germline V CDR1 and CDR2: GTSNPN, SVGIG (reference sequence). CDR3 DNA sequence: TGTGCCTGGAGTCGACAGGGCCACGAGCAGTACTTC. It specifies CAWSRQGHEQYF.

This clone was recorded only once. The chain has TRBV7-9 and TRBJ2-7; TRBD1 matches 7 bases. With V trimmed by 5 bases and J by 4 bases, 20 bases remained unmatched. The CDR3 length is 18 residues. The V gene's germline CDR1 is SEHNR and CDR2 FQNEAQ (reference sequence). DNA of the CDR3: TGTGCCAGCAGCATACCTTCCTCTCCGGGACAGAATTTTTACGAGCAGTACTTC. This codes for CASSIPSSPGQNFYEQYF.

Details on this clone: Other DNA variants within this sample encode the same CDR3. This chain links TRBV7-8 with TRBJ2-1; D perhaps matches TRBD1 (5 bases). Per the germline V gene, CDR1 is SGHVS and CDR2 is FQNEAQ. This CDR3 has 14 amino acids. V dropped 6 bases and J dropped 11 bases, with 20 bases sitting between them. The CDR3 spells CASSGGGAGVKQFF. CDR3 coding DNA: TGTGCCAGCAGTGGTGGTGGGGCTGGGGTAAAGCAGTTCTTC.

The J gene is TRBJ2-3, the V gene TRBV7-8; 8 bases agree with TRBD1. Germline CDR1 and CDR2: SGHVS and FQNEAQ. Germline trimming cut 5 bases from V and 6 bases from J; bases unmatched to any gene: 10. CDR3 size: 15 residues. For the CDR3, the DNA is TGTGCCAGCAGCCAGTCAGGGGGCGCAGGGGATACGCAGTATTTT. This sequence encodes CASSQSGGAGDTQYF.

The chain joins TRBV5-1 to TRBJ2-3; D is unclear. Germline lookup yields CDR1 SGHRS and CDR2 YFSETQ. The CDR3 extends over 16 amino acids. Trimming removed 0 bases from V and 0 bases from J, with 11 bases in between. The CDR3 sequence is CASSLEGRSSTDTQYF. The CDR3 DNA follows: TGCGCCAGCAGCTTGGAAGGGCGCTCTAGCACAGATACGCAGTATTTT.

This clone was observed a few times. V is TRBV27 and J is TRBJ1-6; TRBD1 is a possible D gene (5 bases). V was cut by 5 bases and J by 7 bases, with 12 bases left in between. CDR3 length equals 14 residues. The germline V gene encodes CDR1 MNHEY and CDR2 SMNVEV (reference sequence). This CDR3 is CASSPNRLNSPLHF. CDR3 DNA sequence: TGTGCCAGCAGTCCCAACAGGTTAAATTCACCCCTCCACTTT.

The J gene is TRBJ2-1, the V gene TRBV7-2; D call uncertain. CDR1 SGHTA and CDR2 FQGNSA come from the germline V gene. Deletions cut 2 bases from V and 8 bases from J, with 10 bases between. This CDR3 region has 13 residues. The DNA for the CDR3 is TGTGCCAGCAGCTTATATTTTCGCTATGAGCAGTTCTTC. It specifies CASSLYFRYEQFF.

The gene calls are TRBV4-2 and TRBJ2-3; either TRBD1 or TRBD2 may fit D (6 bases each). The germline CDR1 and CDR2 sequences are LGHNA and YNFKEQ. This CDR3 contains 16 residues. Trimming removed 4 bases at V and 3 bases at J, with 17 bases between. The CDR3 DNA sequence: TGTGCCAGCAGCCCTTTTGGAGGGGGGACGACAGATACGCAGTATTTT. Amino acids: CASSPFGGGTTDTQYF.

The rearrangement joins TRBV12-5 to TRBJ1-4; unclear D gene. There are 15 residues in the CDR3. Trimming took off 1 base at V and 5 bases at J, with 11 bases between the two ends. CDR1 is LGHNT and CDR2 is FRNRAP in the germline V gene. The CDR3 region has the DNA TGTGCTAGTGGTTTGGGCCGGGAGCTAAATGAAAAACTGTTTTTT. Translated, it gives CASGLGRELNEKLFF.

This rearrangement joins TRBV18 to TRBJ2-4; TRBD1 aligns across 11 bases. Germline loops: CDR1 KGHSH, CDR2 LQKENI. The ends lost 6 bases at V and 4 bases at J; junction bases unmatched: 5. The CDR3 runs to 15 residues. CDR3 in DNA: TGTGCCAGCTCGCTCGGGACAGGGGGAAAAAACATTCAGTACTTC. It is translated as CASSLGTGGKNIQYF.

As regards this clone: An end of the junction does not agree with germline; a read error may underlie this. In DNA form, the CDR3 reads TGCGTCAGCAGCCTTGGGGGGACAGCCTATGGCTACACCTTC. Amino acids: CVSSLGGTAYGYTF. The rearrangement joins TRBV5-1 to TRBJ1-2; 7 bases line up with TRBD1. Per germline, CDR1 SGHRS and CDR2 YFSETQ. The CDR3 is 14 residues long.

This sequence joins TRBV18 and TRBJ1-3; TRBD1 might be the D (6 bases). The CDR3 contains 15 residues. Germline V gives CDR1 KGHSH, CDR2 LQKENI. V gave up 3 bases and J gave up 2 bases, with 11 bases separating them. The CDR3 bases are TGTGCCAGCTCACCTCAGGGGCCCCCTGGAAACACCATATATTTT. This codes for CASSPQGPPGNTIYF.

The J gene is TRBJ2-4, the V gene TRBV7-8, with D possibly TRBD1 on 5 matching bases. The germline CDR1 and CDR2 sequences are SGHVS and FQNEAQ. The CDR3 is 15 residues long. Trimming stripped 5 bases from V and 7 bases from J, with 18 bases between. The DNA of the CDR3 is TGTGCCAGCAGCCAAATCGTAGGGGATATGAACATTCAGTACTTC. As protein: CASSQIVGDMNIQYF. The full variable domain, its missing parts supplied by reference TRBV7-8 and TRBJ2-4, is GAGVSQSPRYKVAKRGQDVALRCDPISGHVSLFWYQQALGQGPEFLTYFQNEAQLDKSGLPSDRFFAERPEGSVSTLKIQRTQQEDSAVYLCASSQIVGDMNIQYFGAGTRLSVL.

The V and J genes are TRBV28 and TRBJ1-4; the D gene is possibly TRBD1 (6 bases). The V gene's germline CDR1 is MDHEN and CDR2 SYDVKM. Trimming pared 10 bases from V and 3 bases from J, leaving 12 bases between. This CDR3 spans 13 amino acids. CDR3 in DNA: TGTGCCACCATGGGGGCGGCTAATGAAAAACTGTTTTTT. Translation gives CATMGAANEKLFF.

J is TRBJ1-2 and V is TRBV7-2; D remains unclear. The CDR3 extends over 14 amino acids. V lost 4 bases and J 0 bases, leaving 9 bases between the germline ends. The germline gives CDR1 SGHTA, CDR2 FQGNSA. CDR3 loop: CASSYGNTNYGYTF. The CDR3 DNA reads as TGTGCCAGCAGCTATGGGAACACTAACTATGGCTACACCTTC.